This T cell receptor beta chain was sequenced in a study of T cell responses to AZD1222 COVID-19 vaccine. The V and J ends lost 5 bases and 1 base respectively, with 18 bases between them. The CDR3 is 17 residues long. Germline assignment: CDR1 LNHDA and CDR2 SQIVND (reference sequence). TCRdb keeps only in-frame clones here, not all; method: immunoSEQ multiplex PCR. The table has around 170,000 clones, around nine tenths seen once. This chain connects TRBV19 to TRBJ1-5; no clear D gene. This TCR was sampled from an adult who received the AZD1222 COVID-19 vaccine. The input for sequencing was peripheral blood, taken 28 days after the second AZD1222 dose. The CDR3 bases are TGTGCCAGTAGTTTCCGAGTCAGGCTCGGGAGCAATCAGCCCCAGCATTTT. This sequence encodes CASSFRVRLGSNQPQHF.